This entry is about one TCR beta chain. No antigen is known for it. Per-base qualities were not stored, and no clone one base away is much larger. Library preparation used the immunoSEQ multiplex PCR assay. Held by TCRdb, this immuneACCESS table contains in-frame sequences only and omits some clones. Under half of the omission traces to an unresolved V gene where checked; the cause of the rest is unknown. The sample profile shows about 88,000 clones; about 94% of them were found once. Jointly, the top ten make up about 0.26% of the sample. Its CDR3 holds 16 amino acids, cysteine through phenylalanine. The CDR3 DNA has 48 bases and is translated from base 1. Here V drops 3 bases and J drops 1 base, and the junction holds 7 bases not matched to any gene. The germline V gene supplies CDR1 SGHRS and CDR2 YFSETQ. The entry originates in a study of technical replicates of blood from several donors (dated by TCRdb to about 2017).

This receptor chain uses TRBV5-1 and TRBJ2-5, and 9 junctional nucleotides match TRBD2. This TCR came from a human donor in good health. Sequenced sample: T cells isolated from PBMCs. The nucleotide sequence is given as TGCGCCAGCAGCTGGGGACTAGCTACCACCCAAGAGACCCAGTACTTC. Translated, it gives CASSWGLATTQETQYF.